These 27 T cell receptor gamma chains came from one sample sequenced in a study of gammadelta T cells in human blood. TCRdb re-called the RT-PCR reads using CATT. The sample has 99 gamma-chain clones. The specimen was Vgamma9Vdelta2 gamma-delta T cells from adult blood. The receptors derive from a human donor.

This clone was counted a few times. A far bigger clonotype differs at one base, so this is likely a read error. The sample carries other DNA sequences with the same CDR3. The chain combines TRGV9 with TRGJP. CDR3 length equals 16 residues. Germline assignment: CDR1 GITISATS and CDR2 ISYDGTV (reference sequence). The CDR3 spells CALWEDRELGKKIKVF. The DNA of the CDR3 is TGTGCCTTGTGGGAGGACCGAGAGTTGGGGAAAAAAATCAAGGTATTT.

Note on this clone: The protein held in TCRdb is that of a much larger clone and does not match this DNA's translation at residue 4, likely because of a read error; the protein shown is translated from the DNA. The chain carries TRGV9 and TRGJP. Germline CDR1 reads GITISATS; CDR2 reads ISYDGTV (reference sequence). The CDR3 sequence is 16 residues long. The CDR3 region is CALCEDRELGKKIKVF. For the CDR3, the DNA is TGTGCCTTGTGCGAGGACCGAGAGTTGGGCAAAAAAATCAAGGTATTT.

This clone has only a few counts. This is likely an artifact of a read error, given a far larger clone one base away. Additional DNA sequences in this sample encode the identical CDR3. The gene calls are TRGV9 and TRGJP. The CDR3 contains 16 residues. The germline CDR1 and CDR2 sequences are GITISATS and ISYDGTV (reference sequence). The CDR3 is CALWEQGELGKKIKVF. In DNA form, the CDR3 reads TGTGCCTTGTGGGAGCAGGGAGAGTTGGGCAAAAAAATCAAGGTATTC.

Regarding this clone: A read error likely explains why the TCRdb protein, taken from a much larger clone, differs from this DNA's translation at residue 13; the protein shown is translated from the DNA. The genes are TRGV9 and TRGJP. TCRdb records no J gene; here it was assigned by comparing the DNA to germline. There are 16 residues in the CDR3. The germline CDR1 and CDR2 sequences are GITISATS and ISYDGTV (reference sequence). CDR3 DNA: TGTGCCTTGTGGGAGGTGCTGGAGTTGGGCAAAAAAAACAAGGTATTT. Encoded protein: CALWEVLELGKKNKVF.

For this clone: The TCRdb record carries a much larger clone's protein, which differs from this DNA's translation at residue 15; a read error is the likely cause, and the protein listed here is the DNA translation. This sequence joins TRGV9 and TRGJP. The J gene is not listed in TCRdb, so it was assigned here from a DNA match to germline. Germline V CDR1 and CDR2: GITISATS, ISYDGTV (reference sequence). This CDR3 is 19 amino acids long. The CDR3 loop reads CALWEVVGAQELGKEIKVF. CDR3 in DNA: TGTGCCTTGTGGGAGGTAGTAGGGGCGCAAGAGTTGGGCAAAGAAATCAAGGTATTT.

On this clone itself: One base separates it from a far larger clone, so it is likely a read error. There is no V gene call, and the J gene is TRGJP. The CDR3 is made up of 17 amino acids. The CDR3, as DNA: TGTGCCTTGTGGGAGGCCCCCCAAGAGTTGGGCAAAAAAATCCAGGTATTT. Translation gives CALWEAPQELGKKIQVF.

Sample share makes this clone large. The rearrangement links TRGV9 to TRGJP. The CDR3 runs 19 residues. Trimming took 2 bases from V and 3 from J; bases not matched to a gene: 10. Germline CDR1 is GITISATS and CDR2 is ISYDGTV (reference sequence). For the CDR3, the DNA is TGTGCCTTGTGGGAGGAACCCCAAGAGCAAGAGTTGGGCAAAAAAATCAAGGTATTT. Translating gives CALWEEPQEQELGKKIKVF.

As regards this clone: It is likely a read error: a sequence one base away is far more abundant. This chain uses TRGV9 with TRGJP. J gave up 11 bases and V 4 bases, and 8 bases lay outside the gene matches. Germline V lookup: CDR1 GITISATS, CDR2 ISYDGTV (reference sequence). This CDR3 is built from 15 residues. DNA of the CDR3: TGTGCCTTGTGGGACGCTCCCATGGGCAAAAAAATCAAGGTATTT. It encodes CALWDAPMGKKIKVF.

This clone was detected a few times. The TCRdb protein, from a much larger clone, departs from this DNA's translation at residue 5, likely by read error; the protein shown derives from the DNA. The chain has TRGV9 and TRGJP. The germline gives CDR1 GITISATS, CDR2 ISYDGTV (reference sequence). The CDR3 extends over 16 amino acids. CDR3: CALWKVQELGKKIKVF. The CDR3 coding sequence is TGTGCCTTGTGGAAGGTGCAAGAGTTGGGCAAAAAAATCAAGGTATTT.

The chain combines TRGV9 with TRGJP. The J gene, left out of TCRdb, was set here by checking the DNA against germline. Losses at the gene ends were 4 bases for V and 11 bases for J; bases not matched to a gene: 8. This CDR3 contains 15 residues. Germline loops: CDR1 GITISATS, CDR2 ISYDGTV (reference sequence). The CDR3 region has the DNA TGTGCCTTGTGGGAAATAGGGATGGGCAAAAAAATCAAGGTATTT. It translates to CALWEIGMGKKIKVF.

This clone has just one count. A far larger clone is a single base away, which makes a read error likely. TRGV4 is the V gene, and the J gene was not called. Per the germline V gene, CDR1 is EGSTGY and CDR2 is YDSYTSSV. This CDR3 is 9 amino acids long. CDR3 DNA: TGTGCCACCTGGGATAGGGGACTATTT. Encoded protein: CATWDRGLF.

On this clone: The TCRdb protein, from a much larger clone, departs from this DNA's translation at residue 3, likely by read error; the protein shown derives from the DNA. The V gene was identified as TRGV4, while no J gene was called. The CDR3 runs to 9 residues. Germline values: CDR1 EGSTGY, CDR2 YDSYTSSV. The CDR3 loop is CANWDRGLF. The CDR3 DNA is TGTGCCAACTGGGATAGGGGACTCTTT.

By sample share, this clone is large. It may be a read error: a sequence one base away is much more abundant. The sample contains more than one DNA sequence encoding this CDR3. The chain has TRGV9 and TRGJP. V shed 0 bases, J shed 6 bases, and the junction held 2 bases outside the gene matches. This CDR3 is built from 16 residues. Germline lookup yields CDR1 GITISATS and CDR2 ISYDGTV (reference sequence). CDR3 amino acids: CALWEVLELGKKIKVF. The CDR3 region has the DNA TGTGCCTTGTGGGAGGTGCTAGAGTTGGGCAAAAAAATCAAGGTATTT.

This clone counts as large. V usage is TRGV9 and J usage is TRGJP. V dropped 3 bases and J dropped 6; count of bases not matched to a gene: 2. The CDR3 extends over 15 amino acids. Germline CDR1 and CDR2: GITISATS and ISYDGTV (reference sequence). As DNA, the CDR3 is TGTGCCTTGTGGGAGTCAGAGTTGGGCAAAAAAATCAAGGTATTT. Translating it yields CALWESELGKKIKVF.

This clone was counted between two and nine times. A much larger clone differs by one base, so this may be a read error. This chain uses TRGV9 with TRGJP. Germline V gene lookup returns CDR1 GITISATS and CDR2 ISYDGTV (reference sequence). V lost 6 bases and J lost 7; bases outside the gene matches: 6. CDR3 length equals 15 residues. Here the CDR3 reads CALWKFELGKKIKVF. The CDR3 nucleotides are TGTGCCTTGTGGAAGTTCGAGTTGGGCAAAAAAATCAAGGTATTT.

This clone was picked up a small number of times. This likely traces to a read error, being one base from a far larger clone. The rearrangement links TRGV9 to TRGJP. The J gene was not available in TCRdb and was assigned here by matching the DNA to germline segments. CDR1 is GITISATS and CDR2 is ISYDGTV in the germline V gene (reference sequence). The CDR3 is made up of 16 amino acids. CDR3 loop: CALWEPQELGKKIKVF. In nucleotides, the CDR3 is TGTGCCCTGTGGGAGCCACAAGAGTTGGGCAAAAAAATCAAGGTATTT.

Comments on this clone: A read error is likely here: a far larger clone is one base away. The chain employs TRGV9 and TRGJP. Germline-derived CDR1 and CDR2 are GITISATS and ISYDGTV (reference sequence). Trimming at V came to 1 base and at J to 4 bases, leaving 4 bases not matched to a gene. This CDR3 comprises 17 residues. The CDR3 region has the DNA TGTGCCTTGTGGGAGGTCCCCCAAGAGTTGGGCAAAAAAATCAAGGTATTT. Its translation: CALWEVPQELGKKIKVF.

By share, this clone counts as hyperexpanded. The V gene is TRGV9, the J gene TRGJP. CDR1 and CDR2 (germline): GITISATS, ISYDGTV (reference sequence). The V and J ends lost 0 bases and 7 bases, in that order; junction bases with no gene match: 3. The CDR3 loop spans 16 amino acids. CDR3 residues: CALWEVTELGKKIKVF. CDR3 nucleotide sequence: TGTGCCTTGTGGGAGGTGACGGAGTTGGGCAAAAAAATCAAGGTATTT.

This clone is classed as hyperexpanded (1% or more). Other DNA sequences of this sample code for an identical CDR3. The V gene is TRGV9, the J gene TRGJP. CDR1 is GITISATS, CDR2 ISYDGTV, per germline (reference sequence). The CDR3 extends over 16 amino acids. The V and J ends lost 3 bases and 6 bases, in that order; junction bases with no gene match: 5. CDR3 coding DNA: TGTGCCTTGTGGGAGCAGGGAGAGTTGGGCAAAAAAATCAAGGTATTT. This encodes CALWEQGELGKKIKVF.

This clone showed up just a few times. One base separates it from a far larger clone, so it is likely a read error. Distinct nucleotide sequences in the sample also encode this CDR3. This chain uses TRGV9 with TRGJP. CDR3 size: 16 residues. CDR1 and CDR2 (germline): GITISATS, ISYDGTV (reference sequence). In DNA, the CDR3 is TGTGCATTGTGGGAGATACAAGAGTTGGGCAAAAAAATCAAGGTATTT. Residues: CALWEIQELGKKIKVF.

On this clone: The protein TCRdb gives is from a much larger clone and does not agree with this DNA's translation at residue 3, likely a read error; the protein shown here comes from the DNA. V gene TRGV9 combines with J gene TRGJP. TCRdb is silent on the J gene; assignment here came from matching the DNA to germline. The length of the CDR3 is 19 residues. CDR1 GITISATS and CDR2 ISYDGTV come from the germline V gene (reference sequence). CDR3 sequence reads: CASWEVVGAQELGKKIKVF. The CDR3 DNA follows: TGTGCCTCGTGGGAGGTAGTAGGGGCGCAAGAGTTGGGCAAAAAAATCAAGGTATTT.

This clone was observed once. A far larger clone is off by one base, so a read error is likely. The chain carries TRGV9 and TRGJP. Germline matching of the DNA provided the J gene here, since TCRdb leaves it blank. Per the germline V gene, CDR1 is GITISATS and CDR2 is ISYDGTV (reference sequence). The V and J ends lost 4 bases and 4 bases, in that order; junction bases with no gene match: 7. This CDR3 is 17 amino acids long. CDR3 sequence: CALWDAPQELGKKIKVF. Written as DNA, the CDR3 is TGTGCCTTGTGGGATGCCCCCCAAGAGTTGGGCAAAAAAATCAAGGTATTT.

With regard to this clone: It is likely a read error: a sequence one base away is far more abundant. The rearrangement joins TRGV9 to TRGJP. Germline loops: CDR1 GITISATS, CDR2 ISYDGTV (reference sequence). The CDR3 runs 17 residues. Here the CDR3 DNA reads TGTGCCTTGTGGGAGGGCCACCAAGAGTTGGGCAAAAAAAACAAGGTATTT. The encoded protein is CALWEGHQELGKKNKVF.

This clone is hyperexpanded (1% or more) in the sample. This chain uses TRGV9 with TRGJP. CDR3 length: 17 residues. In germline, CDR1 is GITISATS, CDR2 ISYDGTV (reference sequence). Trimming at V came to 2 bases and at J to 4 bases, leaving 5 bases not matched to a gene. Here the CDR3 DNA reads TGTGCCTTGTGGGAGGGCCACCAAGAGTTGGGCAAAAAAATCAAGGTATTT. Protein sequence: CALWEGHQELGKKIKVF.

As concerns this clone: A far more abundant clone sits one base away, making this likely a read error. This chain uses TRGV9 with TRGJP. TCRdb leaves out the J gene; it was filled in here by matching the DNA to germline. Germline V gene data show CDR1 as GITISATS and CDR2 as ISYDGTV (reference sequence). The V gene end was trimmed by 0 bases and the J gene end by 7 bases; junction bases not matched to a gene: 3. The CDR3 sequence is 16 residues long. CDR3 sequence: CALWEVHELGKKIKVF. The CDR3 DNA reads as TGTGCCTTGTGGGAGGTGCACGAGTTGGGCAAAAAAATCAAGGTATTT.

By sample share, this clone is large. The rearrangement joins TRGV9 to TRGJP. V lost 2 bases, J lost 4 bases, and 5 bases stayed unmatched. The CDR3 sequence is 17 residues long. The V gene's germline CDR1 is GITISATS and CDR2 ISYDGTV (reference sequence). The chain's CDR3 is CALWEGNQELGKKIKVF. The DNA of the CDR3 is TGTGCCTTGTGGGAGGGCAACCAAGAGTTGGGCAAAAAAATCAAGGTATTT.

By sample fraction, this clone is hyperexpanded. The sample has other DNA sequences that encode this CDR3 too. This chain joins TRGV9 and TRGJP. The J segment lost 4 bases and the V segment lost 3 bases, leaving 3 bases of the junction unmatched. This CDR3 has 16 amino acids. Per germline, CDR1 GITISATS and CDR2 ISYDGTV (reference sequence). For the CDR3, the DNA is TGTGCCTTGTGGGAGATACAAGAGTTGGGCAAAAAAATCAAGGTATTT. It is translated as CALWEIQELGKKIKVF.